The 10 T cell receptor beta chains presented below share a single source sample, sequenced in a study of OX40 agonist ivuxolimab in advanced cancers. Preparation of the library involved the immunoSEQ multiplex PCR assay. The clones in this table, taken by TCRdb from immuneACCESS, are in-frame only. Not every clone is retained; where verified, under half of the shortfall comes from an unresolved V gene, and the cause of the rest is unknown. The table for this sample lists under 75,000 clones; around 93% of them were counted only once. The ten largest clones capture about 14% of the sample. The material sequenced was CD4+ or CD8+ T cells sorted from blood, taken in a trial of the OX40 agonist ivuxolimab. Every receptor here comes from an adult with an advanced solid tumor such as melanoma, head and neck, liver or kidney cancer.

V and J are TRBV4-1 and TRBJ2-7, with D possibly being TRBD2 (5 bases). This CDR3 has 15 residues. V was trimmed by 4 bases and J by 2 bases, leaving 15 bases between them. Germline V gives CDR1 MGHRA, CDR2 YSYEKL. In DNA, the CDR3 is TGCGCCAGCAGCCTCTCGAGCCTAGCCACCTACGAGCAGTACTTC. Protein sequence: CASSLSSLATYEQYF.

The CDR3, as DNA: TGTGCCAGCAGTAAGACAGGTTCGGGGCAGCCCCAGCATTTT. Translated, it gives CASSKTGSGQPQHF. The chain carries TRBV27 and TRBJ1-5; a weak D match, TRBD1 (6 bases). Germline values: CDR1 MNHEY, CDR2 SMNVEV (reference sequence). This CDR3 is 14 amino acids long. Trimming removed 5 bases from V and 7 bases from J, with 15 bases in between.

This clone was seen a handful of times. This chain joins TRBV6-1 and TRBJ2-2, with D perhaps matching TRBD1 (6 bases). Looked up from germline, CDR1 is MNHNS and CDR2 is SASEGT. This CDR3 comprises 14 residues. The ends were cut back, 8 bases at V and 3 bases at J, with 13 bases in the middle. CDR3 amino acids: CASRETGDTGELFF. CDR3 nucleotides: TGTGCCAGCCGAGAGACAGGCGACACCGGGGAGCTGTTTTTT.

A single count supports this clone. This chain uses TRBV2 with TRBJ2-6; 7 bases fit TRBD1. Germline V gene data show CDR1 as SNHLY and CDR2 as FYNNEI. The CDR3 loop spans 17 amino acids. Trimming removed 6 bases from V and 2 bases from J; junction bases left unmatched: 10. CDR3 loop: CASSQYRGTAGANVLTF. The CDR3 DNA is TGTGCCAGCAGCCAGTACAGGGGCACCGCTGGGGCCAACGTCCTGACTTTC.

This clone was seen a few times. The chain has TRBV23-1 and TRBJ1-1, with D uncertain. TRBV23-1 falls under the ORF class, with uncertain function. Trimming cost V 4 bases and J 5 bases, with 11 bases left between them. The CDR3 runs 13 residues. The CDR3 loop reads CASSRGDRTEAFF. In nucleotides, the CDR3 is TGCGCCAGCAGTCGTGGGGATCGGACTGAAGCTTTCTTT.

A single count supports this clone. The rearrangement uses TRBV27 and TRBJ2-7; D is uncertain. This CDR3 is 13 amino acids long. V shed 6 bases and J shed 3 bases, with 12 bases lying between them. Per the germline V gene, CDR1 is MNHEY and CDR2 is SMNVEV (reference sequence). CDR3 nucleotides: TGTGCCAGCAGCCCCCGACTGTACTACGAGCAGTACTTC. This translates into CASSPRLYYEQYF.

This chain joins TRBV27 and TRBJ2-1; D might be TRBD2 (6 bases). Trimming took 4 bases from V and 7 from J, leaving 8 bases between them. The CDR3 spans 12 residues. Germline V gives CDR1 MNHEY, CDR2 SMNVEV (reference sequence). CDR3 sequence reads: CASSSAGNEQFF. The CDR3 bases are TGTGCCAGCAGTTCCGCGGGGAATGAGCAGTTCTTC.

This clone was picked up one time. This chain's CDR3 is CASSARDPDTQYF. The CDR3 bases are TGTGCCAGCAGCGCCAGGGACCCAGATACGCAGTATTTT. The J gene is TRBJ2-3, the V gene TRBV9; either TRBD1 or TRBD2 may fit D (5 bases each). The CDR3 runs to 13 residues. V lost 3 bases and J 4 bases, leaving 9 bases between the germline ends. Looked up from germline, CDR1 is SGDLS and CDR2 is YYNGEE. Supplemented by reference TRBV9 and TRBJ2-3, the full variable domain reads DSGVTQTPKHLITATGQRVTLRCSPRSGDLSVYWYQQSLDQGLQFLIQYYNGEERAKGNILERFSAQQFPDLHSELNLSSLELGDSALYFCASSARDPDTQYFGPGTRLTVL.

The chain employs TRBV7-8 and TRBJ2-2, with TRBD2 identical over 9 bases. Trimming removed 5 bases from V and 0 bases from J; junction bases left unmatched: 4. Germline V gene lookup returns CDR1 SGHVS and CDR2 FQNEAQ. The CDR3 has 16 amino acids. The CDR3 here is CASSNPSGANTGELFF. For the CDR3, the DNA is TGTGCCAGCAGCAACCCTAGCGGGGCGAACACCGGGGAGCTGTTTTTT. The full variable domain, in which reference TRBV7-8 and TRBJ2-2 provide the parts outside the CDR3, is GAGVSQSPRYKVAKRGQDVALRCDPISGHVSLFWYQQALGQGPEFLTYFQNEAQLDKSGLPSDRFFAERPEGSVSTLKIQRTQQEDSAVYLCASSNPSGANTGELFFGEGSRLTVL.

This chain connects TRBV5-8 to TRBJ2-2, with D hard to call. V lost 6 bases and J lost 7, with 13 bases in between. The CDR3 has 13 amino acids. From germline, CDR1 is SGHTS and CDR2 YDEGEE. Here the CDR3 reads CASIEDLNGELFF. The CDR3 nucleotides read TGTGCCAGCATCGAAGACCTCAACGGGGAGCTGTTTTTT.